Following are 5 T cell receptor beta chains from one sample sequenced in a study of T cell responses to AZD1222 COVID-19 vaccine (dated by TCRdb to the early 2020s). The library was obtained by the immunoSEQ multiplex PCR assay. Entries here come from immuneACCESS through TCRdb and include only in-frame sequences with V and J called. Some clones fail to appear in such tables; in the studies checked, an unresolved V gene covers under half of the shortfall, and the cause of the remainder is unknown. The table for this sample lists about 56,000 clones; 86% of them were counted only once. The ten largest clonotypes hold 6.9% of the sample. Explained via the paper, the time point label denotes: about 28 days (+/-7) after the second vaccine dose. This specimen was peripheral blood, taken 28 days after the second AZD1222 dose. These receptors came from an adult who received the AZD1222 COVID-19 vaccine.

The V call is TRBV19, the J call TRBJ1-2; no firm D call. The germline V gene has CDR1 LNHDA and CDR2 SQIVND (reference sequence). CDR3 size: 13 residues. Trimming removed 6 bases at V and 0 bases at J, with 8 bases between. The CDR3 nucleotides are TGTGCCAGTAGGGACCTTACTAACTATGGCTACACCTTC. Its translation is CASRDLTNYGYTF.

The chain uses TRBV4-2 and TRBJ1-2, with D maybe TRBD1 (6 bases). This CDR3 is 17 amino acids long. Germline loops: CDR1 LGHNA, CDR2 YNFKEQ. The V end lost 0 bases, the J end lost 2 bases, and 16 bases lay between the germline ends. CDR3 nucleotides: TGTGCCAGCAGCCAAGACCTTTACCGGGACAAGAACTATGGCTACACCTTC. Its translation: CASSQDLYRDKNYGYTF.

The J gene is TRBJ1-2, the V gene TRBV6-4; D is ambiguous. Germline V CDR1 and CDR2: MRHNA, SNTAGT. Trimming took 5 bases from V and 8 from J, leaving 18 bases between them. There are 14 residues in the CDR3. The CDR3 loop is CASSRTATSGGYTF. DNA for the CDR3: TGTGCCAGCAGTAGGACGGCGACCTCAGGAGGCTACACCTTC.

The rearrangement joins TRBV19 to TRBJ1-2; possible D gene TRBD1, 5 bases. Per the germline V gene, CDR1 is LNHDA and CDR2 is SQIVND (reference sequence). The CDR3 covers 14 residues. The germline V and J ends were trimmed by 4 bases and 6 bases, with 15 bases remaining between them. This chain's CDR3 is CASSTGQRGNGYTF. In nucleotides, the CDR3 is TGTGCCAGTAGTACCGGACAACGGGGAAATGGCTACACCTTC.

For the CDR3, the DNA is TGTGCCAGCAGCGGAGAAACCCTCCACTTT. Its protein product is CASSGETLHF. The rearrangement joins TRBV9 to TRBJ1-6; D is unresolved. The length of the CDR3 is 10 residues. Per germline, CDR1 SGDLS and CDR2 YYNGEE. The ends were cut back, 3 bases at V and 14 bases at J, with 6 bases in the middle.